The clone carrying this T cell receptor (beta chain) has more than one count but fewer than ten. Its antigen is as yet unknown. The sample comes from a study of CD8 T cells in ankylosing spondylitis. V trimming: 1 base; J trimming: 1 base; junction bases outside the gene matches: 2. Germline values: CDR1 SGDLS, CDR2 YYNGEE. The CDR3 has 15 amino acids. Libraries for TCR beta were made by quantitative 5'-RACE with molecular barcodes. MiXCR was run by TCRdb on the 5' RACE reads, yielding one entry per CDR3 protein. The data show about 310,000 distinct CDR3 sequences, with less than 25% seen just once and around 3.2% held by the top ten. Findings of the study overall: From matched ankylosing spondylitis synovial fluid, disease-linked clones were reportedly recovered at significantly enriched levels. There was a TCR beta motif, made of several highly homologous variants, that appeared characteristic of ankylosing spondylitis blood.

The receptor was derived from a female donor with ankylosing spondylitis or in good health (not recorded which). The specimen sequenced was blood, either unsorted or a sorted T cell fraction (not recorded which). This chain links TRBV9 with TRBJ2-3; TRBD1 matches at 8 bases. The CDR3 reads CASSVRGQGTDTQYF. CDR3 nucleotides: TGTGCCAGCAGCGTAAGGGGACAGGGCACAGATACGCAGTATTTT.